These 18 T cell receptor beta chains share one sample of origin, sequenced in a study of blood T cell repertoires in COVID-19. The assay was immunoSEQ multiplex PCR, and TCRdb's table has in-frame clones only and misses some. The sample holds fewer than 350,000 clones, approximately 87% seen once. Sequencing input: peripheral blood. The source of these receptors is a woman in her 30s with COVID-19, enrolled during active disease.

The chain links TRBV6-4 to TRBJ1-4; TRBD1 matches at 8 bases. Per the germline V gene, CDR1 is MRHNA and CDR2 is SNTAGT. Germline trimming cut 4 bases from V and 8 bases from J; bases unmatched to any gene: 9. The length of the CDR3 is 15 residues. The CDR3 DNA reads TGTGCCAGCAGTGGGACAGGGAAGATTCTGGAAAAACTGTTTTTT. Protein: CASSGTGKILEKLFF.

J is TRBJ2-7 and V is TRBV19, with D perhaps TRBD1 (6 bases). Germline CDR1 LNHDA, CDR2 SQIVND (reference sequence). V shed 1 base and J shed 3 bases, with 10 bases lying between them. The CDR3 has 14 amino acids. CDR3 nucleotide sequence: TGTGCCAGTAGTATAGGGGGGCGCGTCTACGAGCAGTACTTC. Its protein is CASSIGGRVYEQYF.

The V call is TRBV4-1, the J call TRBJ2-7; 9 nucleotides align to TRBD1. CDR1 MGHRA and CDR2 YSYEKL come from the germline V gene. The V and J ends lost 5 bases and 0 bases, in that order; junction bases with no gene match: 11. This CDR3 is built from 17 residues. The CDR3 region is CASSNIQGANNSYEQYF. For the CDR3, the DNA is TGCGCCAGCAGCAACATACAGGGGGCCAATAACTCCTACGAGCAGTACTTC.

The V and J genes are TRBV18 and TRBJ1-4; 9 nucleotides line up with TRBD1. Germline V gives CDR1 KGHSH, CDR2 LQKENI. J lost 0 bases, V lost 2 bases, and 4 bases had no gene match. The length of the CDR3 is 17 residues. CDR3 coding DNA: TGTGCCAGCTCACCATGGGGGACAGGGTCAACTAATGAAAAACTGTTTTTT. Translated, it gives CASSPWGTGSTNEKLFF.

The rearrangement joins TRBV11-1 to TRBJ2-4, with a weak D call TRBD1 (5 bases). Germline assignment: CDR1 SGHAT and CDR2 FQDESV (reference sequence). Trimming removed 5 bases from V and 12 bases from J, with 23 bases in between. The CDR3 extends over 15 amino acids. CDR3 sequence: CASSQDNAIVRSQYF. The CDR3 region has the DNA TGTGCCAGCAGCCAGGACAATGCCATCGTGAGAAGTCAGTACTTC.

V is TRBV10-3 and J is TRBJ2-7; 7 bases are a match to TRBD1. Germline assignment: CDR1 ENHRY and CDR2 SYGVKD. The CDR3 length is 13 residues. The V segment lost 7 bases and the J segment 2 bases; nucleotides outside the gene matches: 5. CDR3 sequence (DNA): TGTGCCATCAACGGGGACAGAGCCTACGAGCAGTACTTC. It is translated as CAINGDRAYEQYF.

The V gene is TRBV11-2, the J gene TRBJ1-3; the D is unclear. V was pared by 5 bases and J by 6 bases, with 11 bases between. The CDR3 runs to 13 residues. Germline CDR1 reads SGHAT; CDR2 reads FQNNGV. Written as DNA, the CDR3 is TGTGCCAGCAGCCCGAACATGGCAAACACCATATATTTT. It codes for CASSPNMANTIYF.

The chain recombines TRBV6-1 with TRBJ1-6; weak D call: TRBD1 (5 bases). From germline, CDR1 is MNHNS and CDR2 SASEGT. The length of the CDR3 is 15 residues. The V end was cut by 0 bases, the J end by 7 bases, with 10 bases between. The CDR3 region is CASSEAPGPNSPLHF. CDR3 nucleotides: TGTGCCAGCAGTGAAGCCCCAGGGCCAAATTCACCCCTCCACTTT.

The J gene is TRBJ2-5, the V gene TRBV5-8; perhaps TRBD1 as D (6 bases). Germline V lookup: CDR1 SGHTS, CDR2 YDEGEE. Trimming shortened V by 2 bases and J by 5 bases, and 10 bases separated the two germline ends. This CDR3 is built from 13 residues. The CDR3 region has the DNA TGTGCCAGCAGCTTCCAGGGGTCCGAGACCCAGTACTTC. Protein product: CASSFQGSETQYF.

To note about this clone: At the DNA level, this CDR3 is encoded by other sequences in the same sample as well. The rearrangement uses TRBV20-1 and TRBJ2-7; 7 bases match TRBD1. V trimming: 6 bases; J trimming: 2 bases; junction bases outside the gene matches: 1. The V gene's germline CDR1 is DFQATT and CDR2 SNEGSKA (reference sequence). This CDR3 is built from 11 residues. CDR3: CSAGTAYEQYF. In DNA form, the CDR3 reads TGCAGTGCGGGGACAGCCTACGAGCAGTACTTC.

CDR3 in amino acids: CASSSPRNAGRGADTQYF. As DNA, the CDR3 is TGTGCCAGCAGCTCACCAAGGAATGCGGGGAGGGGGGCAGATACGCAGTATTTT. The chain combines TRBV7-8 with TRBJ2-3; D may be TRBD2 (7 bases). The CDR3 loop spans 18 amino acids. Looked up from germline, CDR1 is SGHVS and CDR2 is FQNEAQ. V shed 4 bases and J shed 4 bases, with 24 bases lying between them.

The rearrangement joins TRBV15 to TRBJ2-7; maybe TRBD1 (6 bases). Trimming removed 1 base from V and 5 bases from J, with 18 bases in between. This CDR3 comprises 16 residues. Germline loops: CDR1 LNHNV, CDR2 YYDKDF (reference sequence). In nucleotides, the CDR3 is TGTGCCACCAGCAGAGGCGCAGGGGCCTTCCCTAACGAGCAGTACTTC. As protein: CATSRGAGAFPNEQYF.

In nucleotides, the CDR3 is TGCGCCAGCAGCCCTGGTCCAGGTGGAGATACGCAGTATTTT. As protein: CASSPGPGGDTQYF. The chain is built from TRBV5-1 and TRBJ2-3; D uncertain. V shed 4 bases and J shed 5 bases, with 14 bases lying between them. CDR1 and CDR2 (germline): SGHRS, YFSETQ. This CDR3 comprises 14 residues. Based on the CDR3 plus reference TRBV5-1 and TRBJ2-3, the full variable domain is KAGVTQTPRYLIKTRGQQVTLSCSPISGHRSVSWYQQTPGQGLQFLFEYFSETQRNKGNFPGRFSGRQFSNSRSEMNVSTLELGDSALYLCASSPGPGGDTQYFGPGTRLTVL.

The chain is built from TRBV7-8 and TRBJ2-2; D uncertain. Trimming took 1 base from V and 1 from J, leaving 10 bases between them. Germline CDR1 SGHVS, CDR2 FQNEAQ. This CDR3 region has 16 residues. The CDR3, as DNA: TGTGCCAGCAGCTTAGTAACAAAGATGAACACCGGGGAGCTGTTTTTT. It encodes CASSLVTKMNTGELFF.

The J gene is TRBJ1-5, the V gene TRBV6-5; 9 nucleotides line up with TRBD1. J lost 4 bases, V lost 0 bases, and 1 base had no gene match. CDR3 length: 15 residues. From germline, CDR1 is MNHEY and CDR2 SVGAGI. DNA for the CDR3: TGTGCCAGCAGTTACTCGGGACAGGGAAATCAGCCCCAGCATTTT. It specifies CASSYSGQGNQPQHF.

This chain uses TRBV4-1 with TRBJ2-6; 7 nucleotides agree with TRBD1. The CDR3 extends over 20 amino acids. V dropped 5 bases and J dropped 0; count of bases not matched to a gene: 16. CDR1 MGHRA and CDR2 YSYEKL come from the germline V gene. CDR3 protein: CASSYDNRGNDYSGANVLTF. CDR3 bases: TGCGCCAGCAGCTACGACAACAGGGGAAACGACTACTCTGGGGCCAACGTCCTGACTTTC.

The V and J genes are TRBV24-1 and TRBJ2-7; the match to TRBD1 covers 9 bases. V lost 3 bases and J lost 2; bases outside the gene matches: 4. This CDR3 comprises 15 residues. Germline V gene data show CDR1 as KGHDR and CDR2 as SFDVKD. CDR3 nucleotides: TGTGCCACCAGTGATGCCGGGACAGGGACCTACGAGCAGTACTTC. As protein: CATSDAGTGTYEQYF.

As concerns this clone: At one boundary the junction diverges from the germline segment, which might be a read error. CDR3 loop: CASSDTTYGDSECF. CDR3 DNA sequence: TGTGCCAGCAGTGACACCACATATGGGGACAGCGAATGCTTT. The chain joins TRBV6-1 to TRBJ1-6; 7 bases match TRBD1. From germline, CDR1 is MNHNS and CDR2 SASEGT. CDR3 length equals 14 residues.